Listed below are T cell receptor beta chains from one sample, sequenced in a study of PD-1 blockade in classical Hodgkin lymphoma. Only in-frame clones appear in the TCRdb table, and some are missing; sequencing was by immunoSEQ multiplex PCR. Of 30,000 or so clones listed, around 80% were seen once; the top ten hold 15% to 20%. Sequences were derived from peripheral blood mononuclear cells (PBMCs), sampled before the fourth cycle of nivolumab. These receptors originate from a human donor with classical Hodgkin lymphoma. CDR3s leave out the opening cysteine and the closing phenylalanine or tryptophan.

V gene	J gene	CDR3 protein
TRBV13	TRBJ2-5	ASSYAGTGPRETQY
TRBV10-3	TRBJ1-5	AISTDNSNQPQH
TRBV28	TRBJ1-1	ASSLDGSMNTEAF
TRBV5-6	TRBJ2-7	ASTSTGQRTYEQY
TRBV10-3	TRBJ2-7	ASGTSSTYEQY
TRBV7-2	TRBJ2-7	ASSLGPRDYEQY
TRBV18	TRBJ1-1	ASSLTGTGETEAF
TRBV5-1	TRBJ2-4	ASSPAGGTNIQY
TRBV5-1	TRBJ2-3	ASSREWDRGGADTQY
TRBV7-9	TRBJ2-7	ASSFLAGLAYEQY
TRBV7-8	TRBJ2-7	ASSLVPGPYEQY
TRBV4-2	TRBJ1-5	ASSPEAGLGQPQH
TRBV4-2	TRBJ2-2	ASSQLAGDTGELF
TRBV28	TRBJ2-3	ASSFDFGADTQY
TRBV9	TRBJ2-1	ASSPTRTSYNEQF
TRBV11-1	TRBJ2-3	ASSATGKFTDTQY
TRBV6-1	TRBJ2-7	ASSSTSGPEGEQY
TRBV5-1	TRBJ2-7	ASSLTGTGTYEQY
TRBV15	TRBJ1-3	ATSRARGLLGNTIY
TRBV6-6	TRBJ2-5	ASTLPGSETQY
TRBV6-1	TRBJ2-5	ASSRGALGQETQY
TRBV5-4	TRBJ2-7	ASSGKSSYEQY
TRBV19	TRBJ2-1	ASSTRRTPQNLYNEQF
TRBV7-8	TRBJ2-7	ASSLEGRAVFYEQY
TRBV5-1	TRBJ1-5	ASSLGTGEAQPQH
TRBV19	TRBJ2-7	ASSIRGFHEQY
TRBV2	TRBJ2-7	ASKTSGSVYEQY
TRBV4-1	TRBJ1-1	ASSQGITVGYTEAF
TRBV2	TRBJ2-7	ASSRQDYYEQY
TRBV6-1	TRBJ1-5	ASSGTYSNQPQH
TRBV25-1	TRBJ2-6	ASSGPTGGPGANVLT
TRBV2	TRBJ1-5	ASSDNRDQPQH
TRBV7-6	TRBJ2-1	ASSPPGTSGPSSYNEQF
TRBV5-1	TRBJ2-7	ASSFTGVEGNEQY
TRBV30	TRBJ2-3	AWTNSDTQY
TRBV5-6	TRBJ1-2	ASSLAGIGYT
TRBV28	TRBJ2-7	ASSAWGQDSSYEQY
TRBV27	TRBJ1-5	ASSYRGADQPQH
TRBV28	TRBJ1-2	ASSGTGEEYGYT
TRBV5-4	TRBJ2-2	ASRDRATGELF
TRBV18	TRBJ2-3	ASSKDLANTQY
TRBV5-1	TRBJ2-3	ASSLEQGMRTDTQY
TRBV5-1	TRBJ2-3	ASSLEGGLDTQY
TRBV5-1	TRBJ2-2	ASEAGVPGGELF
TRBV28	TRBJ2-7	ASSRTGGSYEQY
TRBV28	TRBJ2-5	AGRKETQY
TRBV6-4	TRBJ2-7	ASSDPGTQSTHEQY
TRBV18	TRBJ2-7	ASSPLGHLYEQY
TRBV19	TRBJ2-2	ASSPRTSGYANTGELF
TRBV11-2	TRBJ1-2	ASKTGTAPTDYGYT
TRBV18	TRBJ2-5	ASSPLGGETQY
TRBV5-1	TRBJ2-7	ASSSDGLYEQY
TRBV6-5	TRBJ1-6	ASSYGTYNSPLH